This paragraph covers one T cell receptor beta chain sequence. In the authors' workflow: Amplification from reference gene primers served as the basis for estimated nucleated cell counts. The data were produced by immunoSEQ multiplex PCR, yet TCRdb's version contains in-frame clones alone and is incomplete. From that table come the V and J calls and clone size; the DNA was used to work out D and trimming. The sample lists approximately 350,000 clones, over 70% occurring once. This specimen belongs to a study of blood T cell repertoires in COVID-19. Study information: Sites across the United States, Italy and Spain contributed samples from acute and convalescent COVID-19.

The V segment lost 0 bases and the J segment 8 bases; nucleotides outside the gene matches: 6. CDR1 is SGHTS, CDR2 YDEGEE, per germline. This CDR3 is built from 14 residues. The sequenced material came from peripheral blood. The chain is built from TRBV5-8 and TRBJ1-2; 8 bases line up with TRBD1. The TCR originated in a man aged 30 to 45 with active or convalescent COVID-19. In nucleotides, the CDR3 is TGTGCCAGCAGCTTGGAGACAGGGGCCCCCGGCTACACCTTC. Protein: CASSLETGAPGYTF.